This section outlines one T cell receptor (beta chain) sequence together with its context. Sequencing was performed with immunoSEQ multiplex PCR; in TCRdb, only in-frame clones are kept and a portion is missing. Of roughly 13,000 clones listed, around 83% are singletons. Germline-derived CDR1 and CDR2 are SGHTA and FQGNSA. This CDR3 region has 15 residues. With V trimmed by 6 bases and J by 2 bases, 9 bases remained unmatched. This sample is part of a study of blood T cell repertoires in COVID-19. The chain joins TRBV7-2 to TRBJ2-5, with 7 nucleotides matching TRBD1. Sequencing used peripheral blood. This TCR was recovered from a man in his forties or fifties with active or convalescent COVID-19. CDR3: CASRQMGQLQETQYF. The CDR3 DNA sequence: TGTGCCAGCAGACAAATGGGACAGCTACAAGAGACCCAGTACTTC.